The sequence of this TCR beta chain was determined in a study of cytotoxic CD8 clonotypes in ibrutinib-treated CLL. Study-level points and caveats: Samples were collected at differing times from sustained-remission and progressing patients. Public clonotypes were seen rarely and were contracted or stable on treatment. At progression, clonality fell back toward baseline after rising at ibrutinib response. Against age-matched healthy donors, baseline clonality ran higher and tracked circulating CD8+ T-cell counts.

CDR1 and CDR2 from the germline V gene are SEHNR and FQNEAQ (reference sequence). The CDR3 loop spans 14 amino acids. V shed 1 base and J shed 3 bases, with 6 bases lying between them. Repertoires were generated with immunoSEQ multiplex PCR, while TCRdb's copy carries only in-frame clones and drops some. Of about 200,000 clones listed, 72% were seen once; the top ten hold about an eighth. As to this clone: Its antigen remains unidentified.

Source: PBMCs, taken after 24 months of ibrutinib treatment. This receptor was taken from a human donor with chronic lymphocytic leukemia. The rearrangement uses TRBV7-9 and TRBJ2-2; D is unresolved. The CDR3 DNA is TGTGCCAGCAGCTTAGTTGCGTACACCGGGGAGCTGTTTTTT. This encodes CASSLVAYTGELFF.